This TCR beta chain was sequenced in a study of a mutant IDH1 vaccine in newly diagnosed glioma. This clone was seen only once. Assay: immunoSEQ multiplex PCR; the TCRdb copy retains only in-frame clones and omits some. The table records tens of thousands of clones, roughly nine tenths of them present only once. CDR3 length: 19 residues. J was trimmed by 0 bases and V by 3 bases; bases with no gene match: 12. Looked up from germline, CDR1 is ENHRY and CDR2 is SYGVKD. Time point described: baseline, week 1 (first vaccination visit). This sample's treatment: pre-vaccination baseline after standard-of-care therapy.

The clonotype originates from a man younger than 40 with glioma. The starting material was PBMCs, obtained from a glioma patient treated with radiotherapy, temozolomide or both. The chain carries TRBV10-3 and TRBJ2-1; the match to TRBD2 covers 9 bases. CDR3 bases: TGTGCCATCAGTGACCCGAGGAGGCTAGCGGGAATCTCCTACAATGAGCAGTTCTTC. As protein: CAISDPRRLAGISYNEQFF.